This T cell receptor (beta chain) was found in a study of T cell responses to AZD1222 COVID-19 vaccine. The overall study: Analyses pooled second doses at about 4 or about 12 weeks. Study outcomes and limitations: Baseline serology detected seropositivity in only six AZD1222 recipients. Reports indicate that nearly half of spike-specific TCRs are directed at unmutated variant regions.

This clone was counted a few times. The antigen is unknown. Some clones are missing from TCRdb's copy, which holds only in-frame ones; the method was immunoSEQ multiplex PCR. The data contain over 100,000 clones, around nine tenths of them singletons. This clonotype was sampled from an adult in good health. The material sequenced was peripheral blood, taken on day 0 of AZD1222 vaccination.

CDR3 bases: TGTGCCAGTAGTATATCTGAGGGACTAGCGGGCGCGGCCCACTCCTACGAGCAGTACTTC. It translates to CASSISEGLAGAAHSYEQYF. The chain is built from TRBV19 and TRBJ2-7; 12 nucleotides line up with TRBD2. The CDR3 totals 20 residues. V was clipped by 2 bases and J by 0 bases; unmatched bases: 14. Germline V gene data show CDR1 as LNHDA and CDR2 as SQIVND (reference sequence).